This T cell receptor beta chain stems from a study of HIV-infected children after antiretroviral therapy interruption. Unique molecular identifiers were included in an RNA-based 3' RACE TCR library. TCRdb processed the 3' RACE reads anew with MiXCR; each CDR3 protein has one entry. The sample lists roughly 7,000 distinct CDR3 sequences; about a sixth were seen once. This clonotype has a count of ten or more. Its antigen is unidentified. Germline V CDR1 and CDR2: GTSNPN, SVGIG (reference sequence). The CDR3 is made up of 17 amino acids. V shed 0 bases and J 2 bases; nucleotides not matched to a gene: 11. Study-wide results and limits: After treatment interruption started, naive CD4+ CDR3 overlap across time points dropped.

Treatment of the sample: PENTA 11 planned treatment interruption arm or continuous ART arm. V and J are TRBV30 and TRBJ2-7, with 9 bases fitting TRBD1. The receptor was derived from a pool of human donors with HIV. Here the sequenced sample was CD45RO+ CD8+ T cells from PBMCs, pooled from several time points, taken from a donor given antiretroviral therapy, either interrupted or continuous. Stated subset: memory CD8+ CD45RO+ CD45RA- T cells. This chain's CDR3 is CAWSVRTGAHGAYEQYF. The CDR3 nucleotides read TGTGCCTGGAGTGTTCGGACAGGGGCGCATGGAGCCTACGAGCAGTACTTC.